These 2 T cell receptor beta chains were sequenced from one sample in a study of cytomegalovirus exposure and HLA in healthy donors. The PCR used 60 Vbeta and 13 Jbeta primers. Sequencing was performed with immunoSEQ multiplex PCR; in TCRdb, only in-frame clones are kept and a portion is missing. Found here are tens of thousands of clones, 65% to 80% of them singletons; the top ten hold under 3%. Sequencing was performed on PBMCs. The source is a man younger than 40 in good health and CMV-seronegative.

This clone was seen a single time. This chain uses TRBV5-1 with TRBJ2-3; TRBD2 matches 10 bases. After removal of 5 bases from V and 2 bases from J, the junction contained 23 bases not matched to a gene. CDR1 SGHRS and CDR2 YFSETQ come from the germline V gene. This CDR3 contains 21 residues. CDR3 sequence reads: CASRPLGSGGATPSYTDTQYF. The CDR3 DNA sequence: TGCGCCAGCAGACCCCTTGGGAGCGGGGGGGCCACACCCTCCTACACAGATACGCAGTATTTT.

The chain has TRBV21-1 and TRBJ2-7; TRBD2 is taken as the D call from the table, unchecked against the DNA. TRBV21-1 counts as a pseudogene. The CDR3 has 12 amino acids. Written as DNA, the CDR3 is TGTGCCAGCAACTTTCGGGGGGACGAGCAGTACTTC. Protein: CASNFRGDEQYF.